This T cell receptor (beta chain) was identified in a study of radiation and T cells in renal cell carcinoma. The V gene lost 1 base and the J gene lost 2 bases, with 7 bases spanning the gap. Germline V gene sequence: CDR1 SGHTA, CDR2 FQGNSA. CDR3 length: 14 amino acids. Time point indicated: baseline pretreatment blood. Noted treatment: 15 Gy SBRT to primary tumor, nephrectomy 4 weeks later. After SBRT, blood was collected at 2 and 4 weeks, plus baseline. Generated by immunoSEQ multiplex PCR, the TCRdb table keeps only in-frame clones and is missing some. The table includes tens of thousands of clones, just under 80% detected once.

This clonotype was obtained from a man between 60 and 75 years old with renal cell carcinoma. This chain uses TRBV7-2 with TRBJ2-3; D call uncertain. The sequencing used blood, collected from a patient whose treatment included radiotherapy and nephrectomy. CDR3 in DNA: TGTGCCAGCAGCTTAGTATTTAACACAGATACGCAGTATTTT. Its translation: CASSLVFNTDTQYF. Full variable domain (missing parts from reference TRBV7-2 and TRBJ2-3): GAGVSQSPSNKVTEKGKDVELRCDPISGHTALYWYRQSLGQGLEFLIYFQGNSAPDKSGLPSDRFSAERTGGSVSTLTIQRTQQEDSAVYLCASSLVFNTDTQYFGPGTRLTVL.